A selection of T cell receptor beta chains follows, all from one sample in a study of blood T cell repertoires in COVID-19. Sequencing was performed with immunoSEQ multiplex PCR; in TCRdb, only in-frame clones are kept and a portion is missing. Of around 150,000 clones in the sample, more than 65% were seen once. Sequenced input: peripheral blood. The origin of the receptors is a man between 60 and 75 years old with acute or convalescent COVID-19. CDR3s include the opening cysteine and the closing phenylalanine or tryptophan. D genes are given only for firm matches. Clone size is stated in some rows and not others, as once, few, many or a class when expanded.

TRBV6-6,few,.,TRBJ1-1,TGTGCCAGCAGCCCCCCAGGGTTGAACACTGAAGCTTTCTTT,CASSPPGLNTEAFF
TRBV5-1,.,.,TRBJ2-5,TGCGCCAGCAGCCCTTGGGTCAGGGGCGGAGAGACCCAGTACTTC,CASSPWVRGGETQYF
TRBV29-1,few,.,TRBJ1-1,TGCAGCGTTGTCCCGACTGTAGCTTTCTTT,CSVVPTVAFF
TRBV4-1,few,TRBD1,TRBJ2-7,TGCGCCAGCAGCCATACGACAGGGTCGGGGTACGAGCAGTACTTC,CASSHTTGSGYEQYF
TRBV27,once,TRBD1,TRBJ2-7,TGTGCCAGCAGCCGGACAGGGGATGGGTTTTACGAGCAGTACTTC,CASSRTGDGFYEQYF
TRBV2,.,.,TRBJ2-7,TGTGCCAGCAGTGATCCCGTGGGCGGGATTTCCTACGAGCAGTACTTC,CASSDPVGGISYEQYF
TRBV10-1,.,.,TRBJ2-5,TGCGCCAGCAGTGAGTCGATAGGCCGAGGGGAGACCCAGTACTTC,CASSESIGRGETQYF
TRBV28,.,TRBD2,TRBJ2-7,TGTGCCAGCAGTTTATCCCAGGGACTAGCGGGAGGAGTGCAGTACTTC,CASSLSQGLAGGVQYF
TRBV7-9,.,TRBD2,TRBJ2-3,TGTGCCAGCAGCCCTCGGACTAGCGGGAGTACAGATACGCAGTATTTT,CASSPRTSGSTDTQYF
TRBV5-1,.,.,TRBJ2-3,TGCGCCAGCAGCTTGGCCCCAGGTATGGATACGCAGTATTTT,CASSLAPGMDTQYF
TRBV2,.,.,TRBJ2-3,TGTGCCTCCCAATCGGACAGAAGGACAGATACGCAGTATTTT,CASQSDRRTDTQYF
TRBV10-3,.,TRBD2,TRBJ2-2,TGTGCCATCGCGGGGGAGGAGACCGGGGAGCTGTTTTTT,CAIAGEETGELFF
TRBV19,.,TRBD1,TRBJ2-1,TGTGCCAGTAGCCACCGTCAGGGACAGCTACCCTTCAATGAGCAGTTCTTC,CASSHRQGQLPFNEQFF
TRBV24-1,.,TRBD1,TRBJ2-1,TGTGCCACCAGTGACCCGGGAAGGGGGCTCGACAATGAGCAGTTCTTC,CATSDPGRGLDNEQFF
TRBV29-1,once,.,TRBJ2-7,TGCAGCGTTGCAAGGTCAGGGGTTACCTACGAGCAGTACTTC,CSVARSGVTYEQYF
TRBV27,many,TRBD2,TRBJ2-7,TGTGCCAGCAGTCTATCAATGCACTCAGCGGGAGCCTACGAGCAGTACTTC,CASSLSMHSAGAYEQYF
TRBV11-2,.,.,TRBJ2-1,TGTGCCAGCAGCTTAGGGGCAGCGGACTACAATGAGCAGTTCTTC,CASSLGAADYNEQFF
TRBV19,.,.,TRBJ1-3,TGTGCCAGTAGTCCTGGACACTCTGGAAACACCATATATTTT,CASSPGHSGNTIYF
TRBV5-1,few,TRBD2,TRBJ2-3,TGCGCCAGCAGCTCCCAACCCTATAGCGGGAGGCCGGGTGCAGATACGCAGTATTTT,CASSSQPYSGRPGADTQYF
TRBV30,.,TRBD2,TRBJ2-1,TGTGCCTGGAGTTCAGGGCGGGAGATGGGTGAGCAGTTCTTC,CAWSSGREMGEQFF
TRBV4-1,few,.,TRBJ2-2,TGCGCCAGCAGCCAAGTAGCAGGGTCGACCGGGGAGCTGTTTTTT,CASSQVAGSTGELFF
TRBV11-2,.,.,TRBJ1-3,TGTGCCAGCAGCTTAGTAGGGGCAGGGCGATCCTCTGGAAACACCATATATTTT,CASSLVGAGRSSGNTIYF
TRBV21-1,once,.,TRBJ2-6,TGTGCCAGCAGCAAAGCGGGGACAAGGGGTTTCTTGCTTCCAGCTGGGGCCAACGTCCTGACTTTC,CASSKAGTRGFLLPAGANVLTF
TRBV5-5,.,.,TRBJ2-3,TGTGCCAGCAGCTTGGACCGCGGTAGGGATACGCAGTATTTT,CASSLDRGRDTQYF
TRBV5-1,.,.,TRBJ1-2,TGCGCCAGCAGCTTGGGGCAGAACTATGGCTACACCTTC,CASSLGQNYGYTF
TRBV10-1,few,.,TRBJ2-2,TGCGCCAGCACTCCGAACACCGGGGAGCTGTTTTTT,CASTPNTGELFF
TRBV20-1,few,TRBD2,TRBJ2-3,TGCAGTGCTAGTAGGGCTAGCGGGGGACGCACAGATACGCAGTATTTT,CSASRASGGRTDTQYF
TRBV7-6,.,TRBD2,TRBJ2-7,TGTGCCAGCGGAACTAGCGGTTCCTACGAGCAGTACTTC,CASGTSGSYEQYF
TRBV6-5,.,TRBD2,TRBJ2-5,TGTGCCAGCAGTTCGCGGACTAGCGGAGAGACCCAGTACTTC,CASSSRTSGETQYF
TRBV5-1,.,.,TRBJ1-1,TGCGCCAGCGCTACCGGGGGTAAGGACACTGAAGCTTTCTTT,CASATGGKDTEAFF
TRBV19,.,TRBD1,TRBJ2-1,TGTGCCAGTAGTTCCTACTCCGGGACAGGGGGCAGTGAGCAGTTCTTC,CASSSYSGTGGSEQFF
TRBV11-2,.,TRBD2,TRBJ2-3,TGTGCCAGCAGCTTAGTTCCGCGGGGGAAGGCAGATACGCAGTATTTT,CASSLVPRGKADTQYF
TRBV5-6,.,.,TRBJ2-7,TGTGCCAGCAGCTTGGTTCTAGACTCCTACGAGCAGTACTTC,CASSLVLDSYEQYF
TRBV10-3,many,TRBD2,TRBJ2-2,TGTGCCATCAGTGCCCGGACTAGCGGGAGCGTAAACACCGGGGAGCTGTTTTTT,CAISARTSGSVNTGELFF
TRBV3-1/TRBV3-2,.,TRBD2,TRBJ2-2,TGTGCCAGCAGCCAAGGCGGGAGCTGGACCGGGGAGCTGTTTTTT,CASSQGGSWTGELFF
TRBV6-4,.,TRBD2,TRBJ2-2,TGTGCCAGCAGTGACGGACTAGCGGGAGTTTGGGGGGAGCTGTTTTTT,CASSDGLAGVWGELFF
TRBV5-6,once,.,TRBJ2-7,TGTGCCAGCAGCCTACTAGGTCTAGCCTACGAGCAGTACTTC,CASSLLGLAYEQYF